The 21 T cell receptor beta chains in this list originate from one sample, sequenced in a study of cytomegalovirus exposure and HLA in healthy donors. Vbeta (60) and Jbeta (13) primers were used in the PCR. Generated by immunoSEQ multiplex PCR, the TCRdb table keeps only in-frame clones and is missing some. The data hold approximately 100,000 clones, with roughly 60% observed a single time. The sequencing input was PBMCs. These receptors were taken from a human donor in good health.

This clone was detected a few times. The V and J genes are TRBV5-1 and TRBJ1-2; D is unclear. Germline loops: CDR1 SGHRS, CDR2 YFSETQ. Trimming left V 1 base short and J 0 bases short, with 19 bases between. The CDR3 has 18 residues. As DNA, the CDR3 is TGCGCCAGCAGCTTGTCCCCGATGGGCAGCCCGTCTAACTATGGCTACACCTTC. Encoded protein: CASSLSPMGSPSNYGYTF. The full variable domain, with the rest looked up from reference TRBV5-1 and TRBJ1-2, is KAGVTQTPRYLIKTRGQQVTLSCSPISGHRSVSWYQQTPGQGLQFLFEYFSETQRNKGNFPGRFSGRQFSNSRSEMNVSTLELGDSALYLCASSLSPMGSPSNYGYTFGSGTRLTVV.

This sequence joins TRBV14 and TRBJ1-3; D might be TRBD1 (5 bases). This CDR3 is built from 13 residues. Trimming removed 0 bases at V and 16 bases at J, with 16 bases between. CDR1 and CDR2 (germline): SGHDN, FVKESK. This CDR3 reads CASSQEDGAVAYF. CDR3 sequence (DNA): TGTGCCAGCAGCCAAGAAGATGGGGCCGTCGCGTATTTT.

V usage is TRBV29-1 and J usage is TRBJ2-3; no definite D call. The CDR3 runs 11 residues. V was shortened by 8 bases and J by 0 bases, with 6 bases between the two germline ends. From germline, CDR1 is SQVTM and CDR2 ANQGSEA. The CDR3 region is CSFTSTDTQYF. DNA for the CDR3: TGCAGCTTCACTAGCACAGATACGCAGTATTTT.

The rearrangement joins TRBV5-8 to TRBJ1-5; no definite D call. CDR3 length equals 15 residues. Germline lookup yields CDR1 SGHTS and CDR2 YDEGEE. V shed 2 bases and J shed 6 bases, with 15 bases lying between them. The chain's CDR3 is CASSLPGEGRQPQHF. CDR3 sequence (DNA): TGTGCCAGCAGCTTACCCGGCGAGGGCCGTCAGCCCCAGCATTTT.

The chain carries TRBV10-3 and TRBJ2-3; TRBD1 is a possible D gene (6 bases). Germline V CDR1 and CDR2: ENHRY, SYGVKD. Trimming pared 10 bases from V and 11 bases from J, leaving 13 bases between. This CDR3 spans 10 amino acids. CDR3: CATGDIGQYF. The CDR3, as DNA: TGTGCCACAGGGGATATAGGGCAGTATTTT.

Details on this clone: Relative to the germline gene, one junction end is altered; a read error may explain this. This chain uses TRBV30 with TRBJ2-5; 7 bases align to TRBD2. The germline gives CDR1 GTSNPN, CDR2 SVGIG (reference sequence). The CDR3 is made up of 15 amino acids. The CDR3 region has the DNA TGTGCCTGGACCCCCCCCGGGACTACCCAAGAGGCCCAGTACTTC. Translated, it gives CAWTPPGTTQEAQYF.

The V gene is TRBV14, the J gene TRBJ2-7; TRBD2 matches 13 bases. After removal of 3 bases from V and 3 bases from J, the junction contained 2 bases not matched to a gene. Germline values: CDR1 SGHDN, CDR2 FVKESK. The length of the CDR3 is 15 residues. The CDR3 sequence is CASSHGTSGVYEQYF. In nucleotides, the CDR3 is TGTGCCAGCAGCCACGGGACTAGCGGGGTCTACGAGCAGTACTTC.

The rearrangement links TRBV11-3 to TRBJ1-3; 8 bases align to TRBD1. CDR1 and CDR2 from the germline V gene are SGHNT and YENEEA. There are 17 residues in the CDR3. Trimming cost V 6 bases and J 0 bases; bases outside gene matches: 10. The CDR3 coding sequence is TGTGCCAGCAGTAACCGGGGGGACAGGTCCTCTGGAAACACCATATATTTT. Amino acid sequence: CASSNRGDRSSGNTIYF.

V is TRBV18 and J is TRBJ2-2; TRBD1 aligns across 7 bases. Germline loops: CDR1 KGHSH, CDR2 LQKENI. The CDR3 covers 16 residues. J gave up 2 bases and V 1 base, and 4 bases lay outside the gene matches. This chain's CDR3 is CASSPRGQENTGELFF. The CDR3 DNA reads TGTGCCAGCTCACCACGCGGACAGGAAAACACCGGGGAGCTGTTTTTT.

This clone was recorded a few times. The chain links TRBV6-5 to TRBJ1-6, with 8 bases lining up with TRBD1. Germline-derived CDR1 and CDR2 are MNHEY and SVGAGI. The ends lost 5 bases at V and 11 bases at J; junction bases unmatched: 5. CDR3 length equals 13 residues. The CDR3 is CASSRTGRAPLHF. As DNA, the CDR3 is TGTGCCAGCAGTAGGACAGGGAGAGCACCCCTCCACTTT.

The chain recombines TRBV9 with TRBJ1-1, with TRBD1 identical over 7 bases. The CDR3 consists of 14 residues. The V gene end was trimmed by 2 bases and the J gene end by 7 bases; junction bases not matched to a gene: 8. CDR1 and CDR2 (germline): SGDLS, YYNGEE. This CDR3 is CASSVVGGAGEAFF. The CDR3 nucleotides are TGTGCCAGCAGCGTGGTAGGGGGCGCGGGTGAAGCTTTCTTT. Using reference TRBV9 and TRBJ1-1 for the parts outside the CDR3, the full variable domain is DSGVTQTPKHLITATGQRVTLRCSPRSGDLSVYWYQQSLDQGLQFLIQYYNGEERAKGNILERFSAQQFPDLHSELNLSSLELGDSALYFCASSVVGGAGEAFFGQGTRLTVV.

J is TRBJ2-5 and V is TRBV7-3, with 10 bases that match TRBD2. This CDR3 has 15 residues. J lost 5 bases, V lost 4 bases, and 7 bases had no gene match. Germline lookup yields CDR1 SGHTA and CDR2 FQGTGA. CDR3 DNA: TGTGCCAGCAGCTCCTATAGCGGGGGGTGGGAGACCCAGTACTTC. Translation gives CASSSYSGGWETQYF.

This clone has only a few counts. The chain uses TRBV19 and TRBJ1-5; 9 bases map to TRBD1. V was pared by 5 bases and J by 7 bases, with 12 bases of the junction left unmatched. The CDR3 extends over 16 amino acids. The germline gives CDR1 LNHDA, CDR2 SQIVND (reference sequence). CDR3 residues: CASSLRDRAPGQPQHF. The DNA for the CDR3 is TGTGCCAGTAGTCTCCGGGACAGGGCGCCCGGGCAGCCCCAGCATTTT.

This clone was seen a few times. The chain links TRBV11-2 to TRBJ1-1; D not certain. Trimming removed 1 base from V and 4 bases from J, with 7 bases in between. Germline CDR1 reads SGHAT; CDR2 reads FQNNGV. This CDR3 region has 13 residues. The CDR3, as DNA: TGTGCCAGCAGCTTAGTCTCGTCCACTGAAGCTTTCTTT. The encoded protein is CASSLVSSTEAFF.

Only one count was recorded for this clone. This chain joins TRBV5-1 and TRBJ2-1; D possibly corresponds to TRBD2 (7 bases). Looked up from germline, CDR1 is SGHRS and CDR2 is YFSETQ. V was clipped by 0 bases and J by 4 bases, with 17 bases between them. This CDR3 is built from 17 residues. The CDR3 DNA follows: TGCGCCAGCAGCTTGGCCTACGGCGGGGGCCAATACAATGAGCAGTTCTTC. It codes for CASSLAYGGGQYNEQFF. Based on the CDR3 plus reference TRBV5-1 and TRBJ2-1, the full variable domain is KAGVTQTPRYLIKTRGQQVTLSCSPISGHRSVSWYQQTPGQGLQFLFEYFSETQRNKGNFPGRFSGRQFSNSRSEMNVSTLELGDSALYLCASSLAYGGGQYNEQFFGPGTRLTVL.

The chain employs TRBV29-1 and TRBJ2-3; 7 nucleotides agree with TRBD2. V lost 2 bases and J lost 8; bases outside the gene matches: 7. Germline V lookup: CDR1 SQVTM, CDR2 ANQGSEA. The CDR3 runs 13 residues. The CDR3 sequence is CSVELGGEGTQYF. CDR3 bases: TGCAGCGTTGAACTCGGAGGGGAGGGTACGCAGTATTTT.

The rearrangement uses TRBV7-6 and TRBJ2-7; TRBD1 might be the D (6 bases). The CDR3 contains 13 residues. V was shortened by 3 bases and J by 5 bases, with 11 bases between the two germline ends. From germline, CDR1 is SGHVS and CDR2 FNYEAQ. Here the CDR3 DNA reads TGTGCCAGCAGCTTGGGGGCGCAGAACGAGCAGTACTTC. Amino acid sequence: CASSLGAQNEQYF.

The chain's CDR3 is CASSPDRELYIQYF. The CDR3 region has the DNA TGTGCCAGCAGTCCGGACAGGGAGCTGTACATTCAGTACTTC. V and J are TRBV27 and TRBJ2-4; 8 nucleotides line up with TRBD1. With V trimmed by 5 bases and J by 8 bases, 8 bases remained unmatched. Per the germline V gene, CDR1 is MNHEY and CDR2 is SMNVEV (reference sequence). The CDR3 is 14 amino acids.

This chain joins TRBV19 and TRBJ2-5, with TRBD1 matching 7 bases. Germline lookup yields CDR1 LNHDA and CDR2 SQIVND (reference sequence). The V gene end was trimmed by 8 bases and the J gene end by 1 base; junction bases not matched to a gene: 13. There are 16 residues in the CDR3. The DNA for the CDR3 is TGTGCCAGTGGGGAGTGGACAGGCGTGTTCCAAGAGACCCAGTACTTC. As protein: CASGEWTGVFQETQYF.

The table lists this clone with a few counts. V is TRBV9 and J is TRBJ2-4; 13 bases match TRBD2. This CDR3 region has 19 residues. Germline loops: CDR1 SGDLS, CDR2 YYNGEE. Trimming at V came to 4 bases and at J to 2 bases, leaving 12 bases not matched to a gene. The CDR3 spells CASSSHGTSGDVSKNIQYF. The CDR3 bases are TGTGCCAGCAGCTCCCACGGGACTAGCGGGGACGTTTCCAAAAACATTCAGTACTTC.

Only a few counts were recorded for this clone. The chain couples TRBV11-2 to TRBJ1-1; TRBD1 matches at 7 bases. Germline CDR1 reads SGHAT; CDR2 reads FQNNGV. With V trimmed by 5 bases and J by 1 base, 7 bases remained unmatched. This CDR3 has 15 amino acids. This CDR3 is CASSVTTGSNTEAFF. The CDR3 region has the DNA TGTGCCAGCAGCGTAACGACAGGGTCGAACACTGAAGCTTTCTTT.